This TCR beta chain was sequenced in a study of CD8+CD57+ T cells in acquired aplastic anemia (dated by TCRdb to between 2018 and 2020). At the level of the whole study: DNA extracted from sorted CD4+ and CD8+ cells had a mean of approximately 3 ug, with a range of about 0.19 to 27.4 ug. CD8+CD57+ expansion was defined as frequency above the mean frequency observed in healthy subjects.

The CDR3 runs 15 residues from the cysteine to the phenylalanine. Only the CDR3 DNA stays, 45 bases, in frame from base 1. A distance of 16 bases separates the germline ends of V and J, which lose 5 bases and 4 bases respectively. The germline V gene (reference sequence) yields LNHNV for CDR1 and YYDKDF for CDR2. Flow cytometry had shown CD8+CD57+ cell expansion in the patients selected for sequencing. Every patient had a diagnosis of severe acquired aplastic anemia based on International Study of Aplastic Anemia and Agranulocytosis and Camitta criteria. Patients had received no therapy at the time of blood sampling. TCR repertoires of sorted CD4+ and CD8+ blood T cells from severe aplastic anemia patients and healthy subjects were deep-sequenced in the study. In the USA, patient enrollment took place under clinicaltrials.gov protocols 00001620, 01623167, 00001397, 00071045, 00081523 and 00961064. Ficoll-Paque density gradient centrifugation was used to isolate peripheral blood mononuclear cells. Before DNA extraction, CD4+ and CD8+ T cells were sorted with FACS or magnetic beads.

Here is what the overall study found, with its caveats: No significant difference in CD8+ Simpson's diversity was found between patients and healthy controls (P=0.060). Although some 28 CD8+ CDR3 sequences were shared by patients and controls, these sequences appeared highly expressed in patients and within the immunodominant clones of patients.

Profiling of TCR beta VDJ combinations and CDR3 sequences used genomic DNA as the template. TCR repertoire sequencing was run on an Illumina HiSeq 2000. The study's own analysis went as follows. Repertoire assessment relied on Simpson's diversity index, CDR3 size and DJ length profiles, and TRBV/TRBJ rearrangement plots. Whichever DNA sequence was most abundant in the deep sequencing data was defined as the immunodominant clone. CDR3 amino acid sequences were checked for sharing across subjects and were also compared against the VDJdb database and published repertoires. In-frame beta chains were kept once TCRdb had trimmed the public reads at Q25 with fastp and called clones with MiXCR. Merged by CDR3 protein, the rows form single entries marked with the most common genes and DNA. It is TCRdb's table, rather than the study itself, that gives the V and J calls and clone size. Counted in this sample were 150,000 to 200,000 distinct CDR3 sequences; about 50% of them appeared once. The ten top clones hold about 30% of the sample.

A remark on this clonotype: Its antigen is still unknown. Base qualities are not recorded, but no much larger clone differs from it by a single base.

The sequence is built from TRBV15 and TRBJ2-3, with the D gene uncertain. The sample consisted of sorted CD4+, CD8+, or CD8+CD57+ T cells (not recorded which) from PBMCs. The clonotype comes from a human donor with aplastic anemia. The sequenced DNA is TGTGCCACCAGCCCTTCGACCCACCTAGCAGATACGCAGTATTTT. This codes for CATSPSTHLADTQYF.